This record covers a single T cell receptor beta chain. These data are taken from a study of blood T cell repertoires in COVID-19. Background on the study: Italy, Spain and the United States were the sources of the convalescent and acute COVID-19 samples. T cells, B-cell-depleted T cells, or PBMCs supplied cDNA or gDNA.

As processed by the authors: For nucleated cells, counts were estimated from reference gene primer amplification. Clones were sequenced by immunoSEQ multiplex PCR, and TCRdb holds only the in-frame ones, with some missing. The DNA was the basis for D and trimming; V, J and clone size are from that table. The data show under 300,000 clones, 75% to 85% seen once. Trimming removed 1 base at V and 4 bases at J, with 14 bases between. The CDR3 length is 16 residues. Per germline, CDR1 LNHDA and CDR2 SQIVND (reference sequence). This chain links TRBV19 with TRBJ1-5; possible D gene TRBD1, 6 bases. The clonotype comes from a woman in her fifties or sixties with active or convalescent COVID-19. Sequenced material: peripheral blood. The CDR3 spells CASSIGTGRTNQPQHF. In DNA, the CDR3 is TGTGCCAGTAGTATAGGTACAGGGAGAACGAATCAGCCCCAGCATTTT.